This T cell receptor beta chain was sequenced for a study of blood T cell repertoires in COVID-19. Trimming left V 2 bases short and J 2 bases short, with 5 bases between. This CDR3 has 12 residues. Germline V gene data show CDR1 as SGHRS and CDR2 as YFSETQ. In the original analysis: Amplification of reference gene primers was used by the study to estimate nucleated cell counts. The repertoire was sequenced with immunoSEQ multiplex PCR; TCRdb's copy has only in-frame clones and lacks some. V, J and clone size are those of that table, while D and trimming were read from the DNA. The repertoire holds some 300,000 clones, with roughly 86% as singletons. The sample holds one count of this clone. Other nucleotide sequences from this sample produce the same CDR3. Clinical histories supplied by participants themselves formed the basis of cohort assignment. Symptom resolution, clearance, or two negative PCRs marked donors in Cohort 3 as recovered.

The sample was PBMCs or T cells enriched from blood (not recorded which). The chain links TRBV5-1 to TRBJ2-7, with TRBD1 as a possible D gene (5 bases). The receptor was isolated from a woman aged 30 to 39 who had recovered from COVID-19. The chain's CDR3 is CASSLGAYEQYF. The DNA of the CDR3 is TGCGCCAGCAGCTTAGGGGCCTACGAGCAGTACTTC.